The 25 T cell receptor beta chains listed next were all sequenced from one sample in a study of blood T cell repertoires in COVID-19. Assay: immunoSEQ multiplex PCR; the TCRdb copy retains only in-frame clones and omits some. The sample comprises under 400,000 clones, around 86% of which are singletons, and approximately 4% rests with the top ten. The sequenced material came from PBMCs or T cells enriched from blood (not recorded which). The receptors here all came from a woman aged 35 to 49 with acute COVID-19.

The rearrangement joins TRBV19 to TRBJ1-2; 7 positions agree with TRBD1. The CDR3 is 15 residues long. In germline, CDR1 is LNHDA, CDR2 SQIVND (reference sequence). Losses at the gene ends were 6 bases for V and 8 bases for J; bases not matched to a gene: 15. This CDR3 reads CASSKGQKTKQGYTF. Written as DNA, the CDR3 is TGTGCCAGTAGCAAGGGACAGAAGACGAAACAAGGCTACACCTTC. The variable domain in full, completed from reference TRBV19 and TRBJ1-2, reads DGGITQSPKYLFRKEGQNVTLSCEQNLNHDAMYWYRQDPGQGLRLIYYSQIVNDFQKGDIAEGYSVSREKKESFPLTVTSAQKNPTAFYLCASSKGQKTKQGYTFGSGTRLTVV.

V and J are TRBV12-3 or TRBV12-4 and TRBJ1-5; 7 nucleotides match TRBD1. Trimming took 6 bases from V and 13 from J; bases not matched to a gene: 6. CDR3 length: 11 amino acids. The CDR3 sequence: CASSQRTGQHF. The CDR3 DNA reads TGTGCCAGCAGCCAAAGGACAGGTCAGCATTTT.

This chain uses TRBV2 with TRBJ1-1, with a weak D call TRBD1 (5 bases). V was cut by 8 bases and J by 4 bases, with 20 bases left in between. The CDR3 consists of 15 residues. The germline V gene has CDR1 SNHLY and CDR2 FYNNEI. The CDR3 DNA reads TGTGCCAGCGTTGGGGGACTCTTTCTCGGCACTGAAGCTTTCTTT. Its protein product is CASVGGLFLGTEAFF.

V is TRBV6-5 and J is TRBJ1-2, with 11 positions matching TRBD1. Germline V lookup: CDR1 MNHEY, CDR2 SVGAGI. The junction had 7 bases not matched to a gene; V was cut back by 7 bases and J by 6 bases. The CDR3 length is 14 residues. CDR3 sequence (DNA): TGTGCCAGCAACAATGGACAGGGGGCCAATGGCTACACCTTC. Protein product: CASNNGQGANGYTF.

This rearrangement joins TRBV7-9 to TRBJ1-5; possible D gene TRBD1, 6 bases. The germline V gene has CDR1 SEHNR and CDR2 FQNEAQ (reference sequence). Deletions cut 5 bases from V and 4 bases from J, with 15 bases between. The CDR3 extends over 15 amino acids. The CDR3 is CASSPVGTNNQPQHF. CDR3 nucleotide sequence: TGTGCCAGCAGCCCGGTAGGGACAAATAATCAGCCCCAGCATTTT.

The chain employs TRBV29-1 and TRBJ1-2; 11 nucleotides match TRBD1. The CDR3 is 13 residues long. V lost 7 bases to trimming and J lost 8 bases; unmatched junction nucleotides: 9. Germline values: CDR1 SQVTM, CDR2 ANQGSEA. The chain's CDR3 is CSGGQGAFEGYTF. CDR3 DNA sequence: TGCAGCGGAGGACAGGGGGCATTTGAGGGCTACACCTTC.

The chain couples TRBV7-2 to TRBJ2-3, with D perhaps matching TRBD2 (6 bases). Germline CDR1 SGHTA, CDR2 FQGNSA. The CDR3 consists of 17 residues. Trimming took off 5 bases at V and 0 bases at J, with 18 bases between the two ends. The CDR3 sequence: CASSLYLSGGSTDTQYF. The DNA for the CDR3 is TGTGCCAGCAGCCTGTACCTTAGCGGAGGGAGCACAGATACGCAGTATTTT.

The rearrangement uses TRBV15 and TRBJ2-7; 7 bases align to TRBD1. CDR3 size: 14 residues. With V trimmed by 3 bases and J by 6 bases, 8 bases remained unmatched. Germline V gene lookup returns CDR1 LNHNV and CDR2 YYDKDF (reference sequence). Written as DNA, the CDR3 is TGTGCCACCAGCAGGCGGACAGGTGCCTCCGAGCAGTACTTC. It specifies CATSRRTGASEQYF. Variable domain in full (rest from reference TRBV15 and TRBJ2-7): DAMVIQNPRYQVTQFGKPVTLSCSQTLNHNVMYWYQQKSSQAPKLLFHYYDKDFNNEADTPDNFQSRRPNTSFCFLDIRSPGLGDTAMYLCATSRRTGASEQYFGPGTRLTVT.

The chain uses TRBV3-1 (or the pseudogene TRBV3-2) and TRBJ2-5; 8 positions agree with TRBD1. This CDR3 comprises 14 residues. V lost 3 bases to trimming and J lost 5 bases; unmatched junction nucleotides: 5. Germline CDR1 LGHDT, CDR2 YNNKEL (reference sequence). The CDR3 loop is CASSHRGQGETQYF. The CDR3 region has the DNA TGTGCCAGCAGCCACCGCGGACAGGGTGAGACCCAGTACTTC.

This chain links TRBV28 with TRBJ2-2; D remains unclear. The CDR3 has 13 amino acids. CDR1 is MDHEN, CDR2 SYDVKM, per germline. Trimming removed 6 bases at V and 9 bases at J, with 14 bases between. The CDR3 sequence is CASSPRVVRELFF. CDR3 nucleotide sequence: TGTGCCAGCAGCCCCCGGGTAGTGAGGGAGCTGTTTTTT.

This clone occurred once. Written as DNA, the CDR3 is TGTGCCAGCAGTGAATTCTCGGGCGGGTTCCCCTACGAGCAGTACTTC. Translated, it gives CASSEFSGGFPYEQYF. This chain uses TRBV25-1 with TRBJ2-7, with D perhaps matching TRBD2 (5 bases). The CDR3 is 16 residues long. Trimming cost V 1 base and J 2 bases, with 15 bases left between them. Germline V gene lookup returns CDR1 MGHDK and CDR2 SYGVNS.

The chain has TRBV4-3 and TRBJ2-6; D remains ambiguous. CDR3 length: 19 amino acids. Germline V gene lookup returns CDR1 LGHNA and CDR2 YSLEER. Trimming removed 0 bases at V and 0 bases at J, with 15 bases between. CDR3 sequence reads: CASSQDGVPGASGANVLTF. DNA for the CDR3: TGCGCCAGCAGCCAAGACGGAGTCCCCGGCGCCTCTGGGGCCAACGTCCTGACTTTC.

The rearrangement uses TRBV12-3 or TRBV12-4 and TRBJ2-5; 7 positions agree with TRBD2. The CDR3 has 13 residues. V lost 3 bases to trimming and J lost 5 bases; unmatched junction nucleotides: 3. The CDR3, as DNA: TGTGCCAGCAGTTTCGGGGGGTGGGAGACCCAGTACTTC. Protein product: CASSFGGWETQYF.

This clone was counted a few times. The V gene is TRBV11-2, the J gene TRBJ1-2, with 10 bases that match TRBD1. This CDR3 region has 13 residues. Per germline, CDR1 SGHAT and CDR2 FQNNGV. Trimming cost V 5 bases and J 8 bases; bases outside gene matches: 5. As DNA, the CDR3 is TGTGCCAGCAGCACCGACAGGGGGCGAGGCTACACCTTC. Translation: CASSTDRGRGYTF.

CDR3 DNA sequence: TGTGCCAGCAGGACACAGGGCGCCAAAAACATTCAGTACTTC. The encoded protein is CASRTQGAKNIQYF. This sequence joins TRBV2 and TRBJ2-4; TRBD1 might be the D (6 bases). Looked up from germline, CDR1 is SNHLY and CDR2 is FYNNEI. There are 14 residues in the CDR3. V shed 6 bases and J shed 1 base, with 10 bases lying between them.

This clone was picked up one time. The rearrangement links TRBV18 to TRBJ2-7; 10 bases agree with TRBD2. The CDR3 has 15 amino acids. Unmatched junction bases numbered 6, after V lost 2 bases and J lost 5 bases. Germline CDR1 KGHSH, CDR2 LQKENI. The CDR3: CASSPGLAGVDEQYF. The CDR3 bases are TGTGCCAGCTCACCAGGGCTAGCGGGAGTAGACGAGCAGTACTTC.

This CDR3 reads CSVVILAAYNEQFF. CDR3 DNA sequence: TGCAGCGTTGTTATACTAGCGGCTTACAATGAGCAGTTCTTC. The chain recombines TRBV29-1 with TRBJ2-1; 8 bases map to TRBD2. From germline, CDR1 is SQVTM and CDR2 ANQGSEA. The CDR3 runs 14 residues. The trim removed 4 bases at V and 4 bases at J, leaving 6 bases unmatched.

The rearrangement uses TRBV28 and TRBJ1-4; tentatively, D is TRBD1 (6 bases). The CDR3 contains 18 residues. V was pared by 3 bases and J by 0 bases, with 17 bases between. Germline V lookup: CDR1 MDHEN, CDR2 SYDVKM. Here the CDR3 DNA reads TGTGCCAGCAGTTTTAACCCAGGGGCCTATGCAACTAATGAAAAACTGTTTTTT. Its translation: CASSFNPGAYATNEKLFF.

The CDR3 reads CASRDQGSPTDTQYF. CDR3 coding DNA: TGTGCCAGTAGAGACCAGGGGTCCCCCACAGATACGCAGTATTTT. The chain is built from TRBV19 and TRBJ2-3, with TRBD1 as a possible D gene (6 bases). The CDR3 sequence is 15 residues long. The V and J ends lost 6 bases and 2 bases respectively, with 15 bases between them. Germline CDR1 and CDR2: LNHDA and SQIVND (reference sequence).

V usage is TRBV29-1 and J usage is TRBJ2-4; D may be TRBD1 (5 bases). The V end was cut by 5 bases, the J end by 2 bases, with 13 bases between. Germline V gene sequence: CDR1 SQVTM, CDR2 ANQGSEA. The length of the CDR3 is 14 residues. This chain's CDR3 is CSVLRADPKNIQYF. The CDR3 bases are TGCAGCGTTCTCAGGGCCGACCCCAAAAACATTCAGTACTTC.

The V call is TRBV19, the J call TRBJ1-5; D gene ambiguous. V lost 2 bases, J lost 7 bases, and 12 bases lay in between. The CDR3 covers 14 residues. Germline V gene lookup returns CDR1 LNHDA and CDR2 SQIVND (reference sequence). DNA for the CDR3: TGTGCCAGTAGTATACCGCCGACGGGGCAGCCCCAGCATTTT. This codes for CASSIPPTGQPQHF.

This rearrangement joins TRBV19 to TRBJ1-5; possibly TRBD1 for D (6 bases). The germline CDR1 and CDR2 sequences are LNHDA and SQIVND (reference sequence). V was trimmed by 10 bases and J by 0 bases, leaving 13 bases between them. This CDR3 is 14 amino acids long. Written as DNA, the CDR3 is TGTGCCACCGAACAGGGATATAGCAATCAGCCCCAGCATTTT. This gives the protein CATEQGYSNQPQHF.

This clone was counted once. The chain has TRBV10-3 and TRBJ1-1, with D possibly being TRBD1 (5 bases). Germline V gene sequence: CDR1 ENHRY, CDR2 SYGVKD. The CDR3 runs 14 residues. The V gene lost 2 bases and the J gene lost 5 bases, with 12 bases spanning the gap. The CDR3 reads CAISEGALGTEAFF. The CDR3 DNA is TGTGCCATCAGTGAGGGGGCCTTAGGAACTGAAGCTTTCTTT.

The V and J genes are TRBV9 and TRBJ2-2; D perhaps matches TRBD1 (6 bases). The CDR3 covers 14 residues. Trimming shortened V by 3 bases and J by 5 bases, and 11 bases separated the two germline ends. The germline CDR1 and CDR2 sequences are SGDLS and YYNGEE. The CDR3 region has the DNA TGTGCCAGCAGCGACATTAGGGGGACCGGGGAGCTGTTTTTT. Protein product: CASSDIRGTGELFF.

The CDR3 DNA sequence: TGTGCCAGCTCCCAACGGACAGGGTATCAAGGCTACACCTTC. Its translation: CASSQRTGYQGYTF. The genes are TRBV2 and TRBJ1-2; the match to TRBD1 covers 8 bases. Unmatched junction bases numbered 13, after V lost 8 bases and J lost 8 bases. The CDR3 extends over 14 amino acids. Germline CDR1 is SNHLY and CDR2 is FYNNEI.